The 24 T cell receptor beta chains reported below all come from one sample, sequenced in a study of identical twins. TCRdb reanalysed the 5' RACE reads using MiXCR and keeps one entry per CDR3 protein. The sample carries 650,000 to 800,000 distinct CDR3 sequences, less than 10% recorded once. These data also featured in a second study, about yellow fever vaccine responses in identical twins.

What was sequenced was PBMCs. These receptors all come from a young woman in good health.

This clonotype was seen ten or more times. The chain recombines TRBV2 with TRBJ2-7, with D tentatively TRBD1 (6 bases). Germline CDR1 reads SNHLY; CDR2 reads FYNNEI. V was shortened by 4 bases and J by 5 bases, with 12 bases between the two germline ends. The CDR3 spans 13 residues. DNA of the CDR3: TGTGCCAGCAGTGCTACAGGGCGCAACGAGCAGTACTTC. This encodes CASSATGRNEQYF.

This clonotype was found a few times. The chain combines TRBV7-6 with TRBJ2-1; 7 nucleotides agree with TRBD2. This CDR3 is built from 15 residues. Germline trimming cut 7 bases from V and 8 bases from J; bases unmatched to any gene: 14. The germline CDR1 and CDR2 sequences are SGHVS and FNYEAQ. The CDR3 spells CASTRDWGGMDEQFF. The CDR3, as DNA: TGTGCCAGCACCAGGGATTGGGGGGGTATGGATGAGCAGTTCTTC.

This chain joins TRBV7-9 and TRBJ2-5, with unresolved D. This CDR3 is 14 amino acids long. The germline gives CDR1 SEHNR, CDR2 FQNEAQ (reference sequence). With 0 bases removed from V and 6 bases from J, the gap between germline ends came to 11 bases. CDR3 nucleotides: TGTGCCAGCAGCTTAGCTGCCCCCCCGCAGACCCAGTACTTC. Translating it yields CASSLAAPPQTQYF.

This clonotype turned up a few times. The V and J genes are TRBV6-1 and TRBJ2-5, with D unclear. From germline, CDR1 is MNHNS and CDR2 SASEGT. Trimming shortened V by 4 bases and J by 1 base, and 16 bases separated the two germline ends. The CDR3 is 16 amino acids. The CDR3 DNA follows: TGTGCCAGCAGTGCGAACCCATCGGCGCTCCAAGAGACCCAGTACTTC. Translated, it gives CASSANPSALQETQYF.

This clonotype was seen more than once but under ten times. The chain is built from TRBV28 and TRBJ1-1; 12 bases fit TRBD1. This CDR3 has 16 amino acids. Germline V lookup: CDR1 MDHEN, CDR2 SYDVKM. J was trimmed by 4 bases and V by 3 bases; bases with no gene match: 6. CDR3 sequence reads: CASSLGTGGLSTEAFF. As DNA, the CDR3 is TGTGCCAGCAGTTTGGGGACAGGGGGCCTTAGCACTGAAGCTTTCTTT.

This chain links TRBV27 with TRBJ2-7, with 8 positions matching TRBD2. The germline V gene encodes CDR1 MNHEY and CDR2 SMNVEV (reference sequence). Losses at the gene ends were 9 bases for V and 7 bases for J; bases not matched to a gene: 14. The CDR3 runs to 14 residues. Here the CDR3 DNA reads TGTGCCAGTCTCCGGGGACTAGGGTTAGAAGAGCAGTACTTC. This encodes CASLRGLGLEEQYF.

This rearrangement joins TRBV10-2 to TRBJ2-5; D unclear. This CDR3 is 11 amino acids long. V dropped 3 bases and J dropped 7 bases, with 6 bases sitting between them. Germline CDR1 reads WSHSY; CDR2 reads SAAADI. The CDR3, as DNA: TGCGCCAGCAGTGAAATGACGACCCAGTACTTC. Protein: CASSEMTTQYF.

There are many counts of this clonotype. The chain employs TRBV6-6 and TRBJ2-7; D possibly corresponds to TRBD1 (5 bases). The CDR3 has 13 amino acids. Germline CDR1 and CDR2: MNHNY and SVGAGI (reference sequence). Deletions cut 7 bases from V and 4 bases from J, with 14 bases between. The CDR3 is CASKPGKGYEQYF. CDR3 in DNA: TGTGCCAGCAAGCCAGGGAAGGGTTACGAGCAGTACTTC.

The V call is TRBV6-1, the J call TRBJ2-1, with D perhaps TRBD2 (7 bases). Trimming took off 4 bases at V and 3 bases at J, with 10 bases between the two ends. CDR3 length: 14 amino acids. Germline V gene data show CDR1 as MNHNS and CDR2 as SASEGT. The CDR3 protein is CASSGGGGYNEQFF. The CDR3 DNA follows: TGTGCCAGCAGTGGGGGAGGGGGCTACAATGAGCAGTTCTTC.

This chain connects TRBV11-1 to TRBJ2-1; tentatively, D is TRBD2 (5 bases). This CDR3 comprises 16 residues. Per the germline V gene, CDR1 is SGHAT and CDR2 is FQDESV (reference sequence). The V end was cut by 8 bases, the J end by 2 bases, with 19 bases between. The CDR3 reads CASSHLRANTYNEQFF. CDR3 bases: TGTGCCAGCTCTCACCTGCGGGCGAATACCTACAATGAGCAGTTCTTC.

The chain has TRBV6-5 and TRBJ2-7; possibly TRBD1 for D (5 bases). This CDR3 has 13 residues. The germline V and J ends were trimmed by 3 bases and 3 bases, with 9 bases remaining between them. Germline V gives CDR1 MNHEY, CDR2 SVGAGI. The CDR3 reads CASSYRQGYEQYF. The CDR3 DNA reads as TGTGCCAGCAGTTATAGGCAGGGCTACGAGCAGTACTTC.

This clonotype was recorded many times. The rearrangement uses TRBV15 and TRBJ2-1; no definite D call. Trimming took off 0 bases at V and 7 bases at J, with 10 bases between the two ends. Germline-derived CDR1 and CDR2 are LNHNV and YYDKDF (reference sequence). The CDR3 contains 14 residues. CDR3 region: CATSRDRVGNEQFF. The CDR3 DNA reads as TGTGCCACCAGCAGAGATAGGGTGGGGAATGAGCAGTTCTTC. The variable domain in full, completed from reference TRBV15 and TRBJ2-1, reads DAMVIQNPRYQVTQFGKPVTLSCSQTLNHNVMYWYQQKSSQAPKLLFHYYDKDFNNEADTPDNFQSRRPNTSFCFLDIRSPGLGDTAMYLCATSRDRVGNEQFFGPGTRLTVL.

This clonotype has at least ten counts. The chain has TRBV28 and TRBJ2-7; D call uncertain. The CDR3 runs to 13 residues. CDR1 and CDR2 (germline): MDHEN, SYDVKM. With 1 base removed from V and 2 bases from J, the gap between germline ends came to 6 bases. In DNA form, the CDR3 reads TGTGCCAGCAGTTTATACGGGCCCTACGAGCAGTACTTC. Amino acids: CASSLYGPYEQYF.

V is TRBV7-3 and J is TRBJ2-1, with D unresolved. The CDR3 consists of 14 residues. Germline V gene lookup returns CDR1 SGHTA and CDR2 FQGTGA. The germline V and J ends were trimmed by 5 bases and 5 bases, with 13 bases remaining between them. The CDR3 loop reads CASSPSSPDNEQFF. In DNA, the CDR3 is TGTGCCAGCAGCCCCAGCTCCCCGGACAATGAGCAGTTCTTC.

This clonotype has a count of ten or more. V usage is TRBV7-2 and J usage is TRBJ2-3, with 9 bases fitting TRBD2. The CDR3 is 15 residues long. Trimming cost V 8 bases and J 0 bases; bases outside gene matches: 6. Germline CDR1 is SGHTA and CDR2 is FQGNSA. CDR3 DNA: TGTGCCAGCGGTTCTAGCGGGAAGAGCACAGATACGCAGTATTTT. It codes for CASGSSGKSTDTQYF.

The gene calls are TRBV4-2 and TRBJ2-7, with 7 positions matching TRBD1. Germline V gives CDR1 LGHNA, CDR2 YNFKEQ. This CDR3 is 14 amino acids long. Trimming cost V 3 bases and J 3 bases; bases outside gene matches: 5. CDR3 bases: TGTGCCAGCAGCCACTCGGGACAGCGCTACGAGCAGTACTTC. Translation gives CASSHSGQRYEQYF.

In this sample, this clonotype turned up a few times. V usage is TRBV2 and J usage is TRBJ2-1; the D is unclear. The CDR3 runs to 13 residues. The germline V and J ends were trimmed by 8 bases and 6 bases, with 14 bases remaining between them. Germline V gene data show CDR1 as SNHLY and CDR2 as FYNNEI. The CDR3 DNA follows: TGTGCCAGCTACGCTGAAGGGATCAATGAGCAGTTCTTC. Translating gives CASYAEGINEQFF.

The J gene is TRBJ2-6, the V gene TRBV2, with D possibly called TRBD1 or TRBD2 (5 bases each). V was cut by 7 bases and J by 0 bases, with 16 bases left in between. Germline V gene sequence: CDR1 SNHLY, CDR2 FYNNEI. There are 17 residues in the CDR3. CDR3 protein: CASMDTGKFSGANVLTF. The CDR3 nucleotides read TGTGCCAGCATGGACACGGGAAAATTCTCTGGGGCCAACGTCCTGACTTTC.

The sample holds a few counts of this clonotype. For the CDR3, the DNA is TGCGCCAGCAGCTTGGGAGTGGGTACCGCTAGCAATCAGCCCCAGCATTTT. It is translated as CASSLGVGTASNQPQHF. The chain recombines TRBV5-1 with TRBJ1-5; no clear D. The CDR3 contains 17 residues. V lost 0 bases to trimming and J lost 0 bases, with 13 bases between them. Germline V gene lookup returns CDR1 SGHRS and CDR2 YFSETQ.

This clonotype was counted between two and nine times. J is TRBJ2-1 and V is TRBV2, with a weak D call TRBD2 (5 bases). The CDR3 loop spans 12 amino acids. Trimming shortened V by 6 bases and J by 9 bases, and 12 bases separated the two germline ends. Germline V lookup: CDR1 SNHLY, CDR2 FYNNEI. DNA of the CDR3: TGTGCCAGCAGAGGTAGGACTGTTGAGCAGTTCTTC. Amino acid sequence: CASRGRTVEQFF. The variable domain in full, completed from reference TRBV2 and TRBJ2-1, reads EPEVTQTPSHQVTQMGQEVILRCVPISNHLYFYWYRQILGQKVEFLVSFYNNEISEKSEIFDDQFSVERPDGSNFTLKIRSTKLEDSAMYFCASRGRTVEQFFGPGTRLTVL.

This clonotype turned up a few times. This chain connects TRBV20-1 to TRBJ2-3; weak D call: TRBD1 (5 bases). Trimming took 6 bases from V and 3 from J, leaving 19 bases between them. Looked up from germline, CDR1 is DFQATT and CDR2 is SNEGSKA (reference sequence). The CDR3 runs to 15 residues. CDR3 region: CSAPPGREGTDTQYF. The CDR3 DNA reads as TGCAGTGCCCCCCCCGGCAGGGAAGGAACAGATACGCAGTATTTT.

The chain uses TRBV6-1 and TRBJ2-2; 7 bases map to TRBD2. The CDR3 runs to 14 residues. Germline trimming cut 11 bases from V and 6 bases from J; bases unmatched to any gene: 12. Germline-derived CDR1 and CDR2 are MNHNS and SASEGT. Written as DNA, the CDR3 is TGTGCCCAGCGGGAAGTTTTGGGACCCGGGGAGCTGTTTTTT. Encoded protein: CAQREVLGPGELFF.

The rearrangement uses TRBV9 and TRBJ2-5, with 9 bases that match TRBD2. The CDR3 has 15 residues. The junction had 4 bases not matched to a gene; V was cut back by 0 bases and J by 4 bases. Germline CDR1 and CDR2: SGDLS and YYNGEE. The CDR3 spells CASSVDSGSGETQYF. The CDR3 bases are TGTGCCAGCAGCGTAGATAGCGGGAGCGGAGAGACCCAGTACTTC.

This clonotype was detected only a few times. The chain carries TRBV12-3 or TRBV12-4 and TRBJ2-1; D is uncertain. V was shortened by 5 bases and J by 5 bases, with 7 bases between the two germline ends. This CDR3 has 12 residues. DNA for the CDR3: TGTGCCAGCAGTCCCCTTCACAATGAGCAGTTCTTC. This gives the protein CASSPLHNEQFF.